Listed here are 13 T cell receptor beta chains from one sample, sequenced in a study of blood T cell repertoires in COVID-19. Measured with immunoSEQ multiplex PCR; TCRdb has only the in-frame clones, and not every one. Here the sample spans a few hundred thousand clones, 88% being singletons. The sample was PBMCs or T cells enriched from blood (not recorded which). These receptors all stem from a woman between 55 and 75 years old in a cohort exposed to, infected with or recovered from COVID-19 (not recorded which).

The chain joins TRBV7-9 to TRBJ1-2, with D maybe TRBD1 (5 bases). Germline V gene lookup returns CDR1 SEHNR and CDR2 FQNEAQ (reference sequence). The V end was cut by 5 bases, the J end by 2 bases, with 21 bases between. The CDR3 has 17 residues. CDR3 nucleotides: TGTGCCAGCAGCGAAAAGGGGTCTCTTGACCGAAACTATGGCTACACCTTC. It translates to CASSEKGSLDRNYGYTF.

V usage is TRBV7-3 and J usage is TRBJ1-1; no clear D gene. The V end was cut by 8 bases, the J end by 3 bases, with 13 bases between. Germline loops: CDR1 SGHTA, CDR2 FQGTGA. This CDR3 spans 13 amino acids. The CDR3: CASSSLAYTEAFF. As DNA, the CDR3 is TGTGCCAGCTCCTCCTTGGCCTACACTGAAGCTTTCTTT.

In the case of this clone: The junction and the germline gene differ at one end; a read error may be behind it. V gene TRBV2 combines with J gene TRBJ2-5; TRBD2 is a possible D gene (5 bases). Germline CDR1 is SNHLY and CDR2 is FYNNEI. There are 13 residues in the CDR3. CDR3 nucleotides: TGTGCCAGCAGTGGCACGGTAGCGCCACCCGGAAACTTC. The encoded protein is CASSGTVAPPGNF.

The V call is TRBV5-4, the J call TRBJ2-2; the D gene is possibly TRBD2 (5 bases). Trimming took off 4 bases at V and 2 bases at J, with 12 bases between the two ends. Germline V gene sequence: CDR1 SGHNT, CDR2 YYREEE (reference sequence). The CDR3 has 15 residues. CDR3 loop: CASSVRTANTGELFF. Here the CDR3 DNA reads TGTGCCAGCAGCGTAAGGACTGCCAACACCGGGGAGCTGTTTTTT.

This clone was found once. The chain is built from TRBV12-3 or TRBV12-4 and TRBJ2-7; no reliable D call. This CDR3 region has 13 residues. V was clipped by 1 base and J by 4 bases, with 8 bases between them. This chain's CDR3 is CASSLGPSYEQYF. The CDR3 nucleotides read TGTGCCAGCAGTTTAGGCCCTAGTTACGAGCAGTACTTC.

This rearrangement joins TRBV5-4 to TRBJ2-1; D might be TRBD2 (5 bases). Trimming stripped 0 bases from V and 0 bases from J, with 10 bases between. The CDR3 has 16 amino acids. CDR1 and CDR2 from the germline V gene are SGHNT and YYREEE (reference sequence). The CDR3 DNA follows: TGTGCCAGCAGCTTGGCCGTCGGGAACTCCTACAATGAGCAGTTCTTC. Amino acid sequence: CASSLAVGNSYNEQFF. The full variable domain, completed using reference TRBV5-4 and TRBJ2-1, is ETGVTQSPTHLIKTRGQQVTLRCSSQSGHNTVSWYQQALGQGPQFIFQYYREEENGRGNFPPRFSGLQFPNYSSELNVNALELDDSALYLCASSLAVGNSYNEQFFGPGTRLTVL.

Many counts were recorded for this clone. In DNA form, the CDR3 reads TGTGCCAGCAGCCAAGATTTACTCGCGGATGAGCAGTTCTTC. Translated, it gives CASSQDLLADEQFF. This chain joins TRBV3-1 (or the pseudogene TRBV3-2) and TRBJ2-1; D uncertain. Per germline, CDR1 LGHDT and CDR2 YNNKEL (reference sequence). Trimming left V 0 bases short and J 8 bases short, with 11 bases between. CDR3 length: 14 residues.

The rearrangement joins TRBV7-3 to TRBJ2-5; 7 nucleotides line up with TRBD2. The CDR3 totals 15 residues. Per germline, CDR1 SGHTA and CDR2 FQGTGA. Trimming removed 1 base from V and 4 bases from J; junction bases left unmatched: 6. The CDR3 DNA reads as TGTGCCAGCAGCTTAAACGGGGGGAGACGAGAGACCCAGTACTTC. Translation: CASSLNGGRRETQYF.

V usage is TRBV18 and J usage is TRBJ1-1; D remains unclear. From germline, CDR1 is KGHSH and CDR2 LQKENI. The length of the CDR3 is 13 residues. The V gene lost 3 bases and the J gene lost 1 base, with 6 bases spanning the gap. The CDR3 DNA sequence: TGTGCCAGCTCACCCCACAAGAACACTGAAGCTTTCTTT. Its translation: CASSPHKNTEAFF. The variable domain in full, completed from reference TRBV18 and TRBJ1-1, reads NAGVMQNPRHLVRRRGQEARLRCSPMKGHSHVYWYRQLPEEGLKFMVYLQKENIIDESGMPKERFSAEFPKEGPSILRIQQVVRGDSAAYFCASSPHKNTEAFFGQGTRLTVV.

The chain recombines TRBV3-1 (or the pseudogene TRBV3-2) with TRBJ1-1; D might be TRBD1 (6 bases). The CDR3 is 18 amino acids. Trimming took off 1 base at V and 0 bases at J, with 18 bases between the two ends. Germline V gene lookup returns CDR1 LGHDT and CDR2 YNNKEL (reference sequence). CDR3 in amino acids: CASSQGRQGKGLNTEAFF. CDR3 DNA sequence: TGTGCCAGCAGCCAAGGACGGCAGGGGAAAGGACTGAACACTGAAGCTTTCTTT.

CDR3 protein: CSAGRGADYGYTF. The CDR3 coding sequence is TGCAGCGCCGGGAGAGGGGCCGACTATGGCTACACCTTC. The chain employs TRBV29-1 and TRBJ1-2, with D possibly matching TRBD1 (5 bases). This CDR3 is 13 amino acids long. Per the germline V gene, CDR1 is SQVTM and CDR2 is ANQGSEA. V dropped 7 bases and J dropped 3 bases, with 15 bases sitting between them.

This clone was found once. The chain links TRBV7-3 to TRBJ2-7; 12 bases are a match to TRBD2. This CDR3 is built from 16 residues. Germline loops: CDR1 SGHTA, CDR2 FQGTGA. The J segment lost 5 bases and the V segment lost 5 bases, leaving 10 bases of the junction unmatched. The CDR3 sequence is CASSPTGTSGSDEQYF. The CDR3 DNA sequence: TGTGCCAGCAGCCCTACCGGGACTAGCGGGTCGGACGAGCAGTACTTC.

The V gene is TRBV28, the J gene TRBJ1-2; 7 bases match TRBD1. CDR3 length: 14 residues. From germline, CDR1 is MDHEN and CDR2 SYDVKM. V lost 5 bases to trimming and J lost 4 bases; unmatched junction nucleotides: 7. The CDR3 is CASSLPTGTYGYTF. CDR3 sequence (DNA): TGTGCCAGCAGTCTCCCGACAGGGACCTATGGCTACACCTTC.